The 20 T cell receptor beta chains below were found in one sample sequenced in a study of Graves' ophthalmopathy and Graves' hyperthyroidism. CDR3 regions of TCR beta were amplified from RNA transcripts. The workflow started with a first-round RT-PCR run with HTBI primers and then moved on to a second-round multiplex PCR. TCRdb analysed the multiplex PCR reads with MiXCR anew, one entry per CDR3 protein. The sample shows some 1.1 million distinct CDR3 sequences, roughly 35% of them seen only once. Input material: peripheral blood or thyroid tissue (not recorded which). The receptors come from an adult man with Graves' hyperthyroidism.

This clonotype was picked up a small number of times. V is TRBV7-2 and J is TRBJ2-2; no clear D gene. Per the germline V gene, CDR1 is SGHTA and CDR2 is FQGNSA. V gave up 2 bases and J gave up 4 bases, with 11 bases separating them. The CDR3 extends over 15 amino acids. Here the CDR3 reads CASSLTAVFTGELFF. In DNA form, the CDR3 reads TGTGCCAGCAGCTTAACGGCCGTGTTCACCGGGGAGCTGTTTTTT.

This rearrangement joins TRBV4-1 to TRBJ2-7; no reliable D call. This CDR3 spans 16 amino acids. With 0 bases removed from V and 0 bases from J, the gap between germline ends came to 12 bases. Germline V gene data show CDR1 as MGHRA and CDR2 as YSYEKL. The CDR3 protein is CASSQDRAASSYEQYF. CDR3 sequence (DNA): TGCGCCAGCAGCCAAGATCGGGCGGCGAGCTCCTACGAGCAGTACTTC.

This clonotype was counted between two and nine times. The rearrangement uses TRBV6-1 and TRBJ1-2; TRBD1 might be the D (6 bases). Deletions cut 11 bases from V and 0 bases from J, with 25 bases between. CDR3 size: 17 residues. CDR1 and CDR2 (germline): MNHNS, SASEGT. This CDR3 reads CAGTSLYERGANYGYTF. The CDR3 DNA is TGTGCCGGTACTTCGCTTTACGAGAGGGGGGCTAACTATGGCTACACCTTC.

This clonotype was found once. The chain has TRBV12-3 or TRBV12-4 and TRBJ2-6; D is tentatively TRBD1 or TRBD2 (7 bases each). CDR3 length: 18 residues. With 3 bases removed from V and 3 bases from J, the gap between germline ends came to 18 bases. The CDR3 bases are TGTGCCAGCAGTTTTCATTCCAGCGGGGACAGTGGGGCCAACGTCCTGACTTTC. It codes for CASSFHSSGDSGANVLTF.

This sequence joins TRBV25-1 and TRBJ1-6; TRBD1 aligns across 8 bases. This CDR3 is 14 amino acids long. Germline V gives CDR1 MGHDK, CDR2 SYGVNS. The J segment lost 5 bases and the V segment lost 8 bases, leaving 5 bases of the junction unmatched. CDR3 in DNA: TGTGCCAGCTCACAGACAGGGGATAATTCACCCCTCCACTTT. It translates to CASSQTGDNSPLHF.

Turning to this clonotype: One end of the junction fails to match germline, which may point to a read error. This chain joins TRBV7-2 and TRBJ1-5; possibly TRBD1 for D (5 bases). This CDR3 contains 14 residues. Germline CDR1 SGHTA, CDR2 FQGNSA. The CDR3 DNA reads TGTGCCGGCAGCCCTCTACTAGCGGGGGGGCCCCAGCATTTT. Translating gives CAGSPLLAGGPQHF.

CDR3 bases: TGCAGTGCCCTCTCTGGGGCGTCAGAGACCCAGTACTTC. Residues: CSALSGASETQYF. The chain employs TRBV20-1 and TRBJ2-5, with TRBD1 as a possible D gene (5 bases). There are 13 residues in the CDR3. Germline V gene lookup returns CDR1 DFQATT and CDR2 SNEGSKA (reference sequence). V lost 6 bases, J lost 4 bases, and 15 bases lay in between.

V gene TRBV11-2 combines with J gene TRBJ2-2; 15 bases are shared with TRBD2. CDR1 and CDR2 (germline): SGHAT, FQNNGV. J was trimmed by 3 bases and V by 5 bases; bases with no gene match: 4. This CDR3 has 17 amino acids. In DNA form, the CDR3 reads TGTGCCAGCAGCCCCGGACTAGCGGGAGGGGACACCGGGGAGCTGTTTTTT. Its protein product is CASSPGLAGGDTGELFF. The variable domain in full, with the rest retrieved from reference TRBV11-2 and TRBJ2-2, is EAGVAQSPRYKIIEKRQSVAFWCNPISGHATLYWYQQILGQGPKLLIQFQNNGVVDDSQLPKDRFSAERLKGVDSTLKIQPAKLEDSAVYLCASSPGLAGGDTGELFFGEGSRLTVL.

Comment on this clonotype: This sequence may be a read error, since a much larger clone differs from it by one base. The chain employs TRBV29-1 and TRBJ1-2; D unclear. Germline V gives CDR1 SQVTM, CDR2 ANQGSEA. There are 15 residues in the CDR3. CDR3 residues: CSAEESGRRSYGYTF. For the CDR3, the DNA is TGCAGCGCTGAAGAATCGGGCAGGAGATCCTATGGCTACACCTTC. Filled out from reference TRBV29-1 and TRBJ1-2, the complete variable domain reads SAVISQKPSRDICQRGTSLTIQCQVDSQVTMMFWYRQQPGQSLTLIATANQGSEATYESGFVIDKFPISRPNLTFSTLTVSNMSPEDSSIYLCSAEESGRRSYGYTFGSGTRLTVV.

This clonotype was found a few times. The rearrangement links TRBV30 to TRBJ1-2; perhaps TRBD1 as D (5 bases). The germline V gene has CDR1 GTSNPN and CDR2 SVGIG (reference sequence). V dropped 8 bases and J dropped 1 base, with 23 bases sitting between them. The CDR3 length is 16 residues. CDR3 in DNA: TGTGCCCGCCTCGAGGGGCCCCTTTTACATAACTATGGCTACACCTTC. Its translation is CARLEGPLLHNYGYTF.

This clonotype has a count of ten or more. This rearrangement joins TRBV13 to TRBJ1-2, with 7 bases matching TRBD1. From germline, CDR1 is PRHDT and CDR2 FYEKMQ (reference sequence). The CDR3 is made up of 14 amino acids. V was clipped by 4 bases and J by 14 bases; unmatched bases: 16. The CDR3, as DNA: TGTGCCAGCAGCTCTGCAGGGGGGCCAACCTCAAGGACCTTC. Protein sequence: CASSSAGGPTSRTF.

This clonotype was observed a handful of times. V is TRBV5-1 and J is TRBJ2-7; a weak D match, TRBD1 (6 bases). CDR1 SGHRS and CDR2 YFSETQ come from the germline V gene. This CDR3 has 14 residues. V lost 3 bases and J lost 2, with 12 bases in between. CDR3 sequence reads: CASSSRQATYEQYF. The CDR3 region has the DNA TGCGCCAGCAGCTCGAGACAGGCAACCTACGAGCAGTACTTC.

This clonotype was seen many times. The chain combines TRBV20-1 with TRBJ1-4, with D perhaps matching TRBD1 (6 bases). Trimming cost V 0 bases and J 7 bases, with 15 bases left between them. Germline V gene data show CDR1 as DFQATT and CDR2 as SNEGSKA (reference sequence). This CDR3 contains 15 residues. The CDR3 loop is CSARDFGGLSEKLFF. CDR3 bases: TGCAGTGCTAGAGATTTCGGGGGGCTGAGTGAAAAACTGTTTTTT.

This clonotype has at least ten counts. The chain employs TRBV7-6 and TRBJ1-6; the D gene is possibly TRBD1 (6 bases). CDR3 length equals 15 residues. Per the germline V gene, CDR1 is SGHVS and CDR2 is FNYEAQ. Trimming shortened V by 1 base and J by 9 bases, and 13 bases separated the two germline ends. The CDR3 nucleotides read TGTGCCAGCAGCTTAGATACAGGGAGAAGTTCACCCCTCCACTTT. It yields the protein CASSLDTGRSSPLHF.

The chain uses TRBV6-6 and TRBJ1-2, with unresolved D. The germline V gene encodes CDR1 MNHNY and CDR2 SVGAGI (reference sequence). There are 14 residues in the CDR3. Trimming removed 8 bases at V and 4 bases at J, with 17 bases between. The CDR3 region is CASSSGKTVYGYTF. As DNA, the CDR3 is TGTGCCAGCTCCAGCGGGAAGACGGTCTATGGCTACACCTTC.

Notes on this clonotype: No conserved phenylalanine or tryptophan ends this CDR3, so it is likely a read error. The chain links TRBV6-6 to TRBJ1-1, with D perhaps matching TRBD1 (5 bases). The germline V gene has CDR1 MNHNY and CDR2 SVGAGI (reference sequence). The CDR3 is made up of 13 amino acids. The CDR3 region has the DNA TGTGCCGGCAGTTATAAAGGGGCGATTGAAGCTTTCTCT. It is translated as CAGSYKGAIEAFS.

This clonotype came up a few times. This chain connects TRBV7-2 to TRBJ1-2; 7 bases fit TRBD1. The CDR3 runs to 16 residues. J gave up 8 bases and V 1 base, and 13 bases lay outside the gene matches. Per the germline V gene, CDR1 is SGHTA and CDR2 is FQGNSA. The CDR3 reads CASSLEDWRGRQGYTF. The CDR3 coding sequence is TGTGCCAGCAGCTTAGAGGATTGGAGGGGGCGTCAGGGCTACACCTTC.

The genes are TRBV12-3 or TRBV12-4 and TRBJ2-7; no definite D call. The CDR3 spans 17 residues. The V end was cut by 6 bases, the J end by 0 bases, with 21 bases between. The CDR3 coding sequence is TGTGCCAGCAGCCGTAAAATCGGCACATGGGCCTCCTACGAGCAGTACTTC. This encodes CASSRKIGTWASYEQYF.

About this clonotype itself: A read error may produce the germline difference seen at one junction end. The CDR3: CASSLAQTGTSGELFF. The CDR3 DNA reads TGTGCCAGCAGCTTAGCCCAGACAGGGACCTCCGGCGAGCTGTTTTTT. The rearrangement joins TRBV7-2 to TRBJ2-2; TRBD1 matches at 7 bases. The CDR3 has 16 amino acids. CDR1 and CDR2 (germline): SGHTA, FQGNSA.

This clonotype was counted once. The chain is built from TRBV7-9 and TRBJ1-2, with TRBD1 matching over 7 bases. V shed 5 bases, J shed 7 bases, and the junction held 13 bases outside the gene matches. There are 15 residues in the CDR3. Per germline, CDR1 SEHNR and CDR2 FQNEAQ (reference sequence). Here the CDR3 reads CASSHRDRDEGGYTF. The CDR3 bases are TGTGCCAGCAGCCACCGCGACAGGGACGAGGGTGGCTACACCTTC.